This T cell receptor beta chain came from a study of blood T cell repertoires in COVID-19. The overall study: The origin of the acute and convalescent COVID-19 samples was the United States, Italy and Spain. PBMCs, B-cell-depleted T cells, or T cells provided the cDNA or gDNA that made up the material.

The data were produced by immunoSEQ multiplex PCR, yet TCRdb's version contains in-frame clones alone and is incomplete. The table shows around 140,000 clones, with 84% occurring only once. The CDR3 covers 16 residues. Germline CDR1 LNHDA, CDR2 SQIVND (reference sequence). Trimming pared 1 base from V and 5 bases from J, leaving 17 bases between. V usage is TRBV19 and J usage is TRBJ1-1; D unresolved. The TCR sequence derives from an elderly woman with acute or convalescent COVID-19. The material sequenced was peripheral blood. Written as DNA, the CDR3 is TGTGCCAGTAGTATAGGGTCCGCAGGCACGGGGACTGAAGCTTTCTTT. Translated, it gives CASSIGSAGTGTEAFF. Full variable domain (remainder filled in from reference TRBV19 and TRBJ1-1): DGGITQSPKYLFRKEGQNVTLSCEQNLNHDAMYWYRQDPGQGLRLIYYSQIVNDFQKGDIAEGYSVSREKKESFPLTVTSAQKNPTAFYLCASSIGSAGTGTEAFFGQGTRLTVV.